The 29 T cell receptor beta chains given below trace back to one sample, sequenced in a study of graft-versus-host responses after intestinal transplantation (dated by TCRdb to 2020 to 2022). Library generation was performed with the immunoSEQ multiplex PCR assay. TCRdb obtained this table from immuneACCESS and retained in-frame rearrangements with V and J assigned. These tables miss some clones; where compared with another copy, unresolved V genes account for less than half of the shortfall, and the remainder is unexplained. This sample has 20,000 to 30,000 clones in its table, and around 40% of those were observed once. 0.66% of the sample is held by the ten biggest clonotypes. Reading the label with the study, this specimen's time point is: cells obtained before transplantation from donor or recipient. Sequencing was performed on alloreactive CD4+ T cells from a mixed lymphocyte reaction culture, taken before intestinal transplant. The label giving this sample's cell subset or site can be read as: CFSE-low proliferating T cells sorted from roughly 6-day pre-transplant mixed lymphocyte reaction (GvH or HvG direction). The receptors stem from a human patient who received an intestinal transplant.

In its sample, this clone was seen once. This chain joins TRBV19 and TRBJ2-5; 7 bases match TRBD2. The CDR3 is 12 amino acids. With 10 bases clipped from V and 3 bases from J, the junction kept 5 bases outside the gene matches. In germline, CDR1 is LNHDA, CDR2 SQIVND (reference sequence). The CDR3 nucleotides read TGTGCCACGACTAGCACGAAAGAGACCCAGTACTTC. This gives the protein CATTSTKETQYF.

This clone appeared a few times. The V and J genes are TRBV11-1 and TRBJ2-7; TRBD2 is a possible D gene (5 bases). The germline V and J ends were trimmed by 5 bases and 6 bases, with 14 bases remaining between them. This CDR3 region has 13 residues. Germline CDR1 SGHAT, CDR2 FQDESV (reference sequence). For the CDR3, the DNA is TGTGCCAGCAGCCTCGAGGGTCTAGGCGAGCAGTACTTC. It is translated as CASSLEGLGEQYF.

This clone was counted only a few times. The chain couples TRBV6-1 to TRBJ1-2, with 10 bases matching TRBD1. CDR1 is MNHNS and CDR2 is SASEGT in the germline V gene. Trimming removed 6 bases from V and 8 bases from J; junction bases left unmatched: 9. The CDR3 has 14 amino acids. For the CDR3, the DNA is TGTGCCAGCAGGCCACCCGGACAGGGGGGGGGCTACACCTTC. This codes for CASRPPGQGGGYTF.

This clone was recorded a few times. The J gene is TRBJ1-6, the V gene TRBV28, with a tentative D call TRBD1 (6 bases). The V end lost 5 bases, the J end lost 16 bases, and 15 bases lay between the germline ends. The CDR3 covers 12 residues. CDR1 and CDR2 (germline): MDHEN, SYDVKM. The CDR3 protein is CASSMTGQGLHF. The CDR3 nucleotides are TGTGCCAGCAGTATGACAGGCCAGGGTCTCCACTTT.

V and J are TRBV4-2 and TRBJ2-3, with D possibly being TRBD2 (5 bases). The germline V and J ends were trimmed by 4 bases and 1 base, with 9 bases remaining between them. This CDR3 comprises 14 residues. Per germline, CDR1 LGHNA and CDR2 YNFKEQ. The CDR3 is CASSRGSGTDTQYF. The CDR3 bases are TGTGCCAGCAGCCGGGGTAGCGGCACAGATACGCAGTATTTT.

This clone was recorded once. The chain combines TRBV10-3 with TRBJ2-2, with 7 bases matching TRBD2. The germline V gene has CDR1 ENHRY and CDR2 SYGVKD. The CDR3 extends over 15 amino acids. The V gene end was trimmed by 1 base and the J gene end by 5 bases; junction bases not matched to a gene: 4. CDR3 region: CAISELAGGTGELFF. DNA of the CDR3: TGTGCCATCAGTGAGTTAGCGGGCGGGACCGGGGAGCTGTTTTTT.

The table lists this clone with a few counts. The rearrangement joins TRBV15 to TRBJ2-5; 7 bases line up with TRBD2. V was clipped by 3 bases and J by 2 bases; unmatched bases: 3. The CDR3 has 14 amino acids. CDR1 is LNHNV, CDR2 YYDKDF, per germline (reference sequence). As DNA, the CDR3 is TGTGCCACCAGCAGGGGACTACCTCAAGAGACCCAGTACTTC. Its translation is CATSRGLPQETQYF.

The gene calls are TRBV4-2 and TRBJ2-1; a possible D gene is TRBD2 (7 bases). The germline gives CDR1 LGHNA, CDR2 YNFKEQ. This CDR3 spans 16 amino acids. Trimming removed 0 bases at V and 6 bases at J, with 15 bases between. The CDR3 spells CASSQEGGAYGNEQFF. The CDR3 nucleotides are TGTGCCAGCAGCCAAGAGGGGGGGGCCTACGGCAATGAGCAGTTCTTC.

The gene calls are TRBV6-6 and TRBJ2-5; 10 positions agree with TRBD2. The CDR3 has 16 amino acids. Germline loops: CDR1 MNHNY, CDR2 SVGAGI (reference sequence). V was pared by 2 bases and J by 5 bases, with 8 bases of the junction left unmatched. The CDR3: CASSYASGGSGETQYF. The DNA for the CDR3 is TGTGCCAGCAGTTACGCTAGCGGGGGTAGCGGGGAGACCCAGTACTTC.

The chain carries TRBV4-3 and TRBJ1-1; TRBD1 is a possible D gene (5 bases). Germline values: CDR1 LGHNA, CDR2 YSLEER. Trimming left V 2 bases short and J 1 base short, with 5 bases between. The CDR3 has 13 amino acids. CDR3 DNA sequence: TGCGCCAGCAGCCAAACAGGGAACACTGAAGCTTTCTTT. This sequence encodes CASSQTGNTEAFF.

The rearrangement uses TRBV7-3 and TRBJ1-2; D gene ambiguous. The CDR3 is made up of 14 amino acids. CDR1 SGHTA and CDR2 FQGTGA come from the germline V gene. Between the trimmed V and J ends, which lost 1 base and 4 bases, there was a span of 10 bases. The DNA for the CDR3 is TGTGCCAGCAGCTTAAGCGGAACTTTCTATGGCTACACCTTC. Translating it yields CASSLSGTFYGYTF.

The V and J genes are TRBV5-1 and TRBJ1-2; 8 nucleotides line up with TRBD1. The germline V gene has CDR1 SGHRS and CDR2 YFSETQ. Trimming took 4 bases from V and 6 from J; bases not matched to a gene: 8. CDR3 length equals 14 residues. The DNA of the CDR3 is TGCGCCAGCAGCCTACAACAGGGGGTTGATGGCTACACCTTC. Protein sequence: CASSLQQGVDGYTF. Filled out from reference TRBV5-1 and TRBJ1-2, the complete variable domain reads KAGVTQTPRYLIKTRGQQVTLSCSPISGHRSVSWYQQTPGQGLQFLFEYFSETQRNKGNFPGRFSGRQFSNSRSEMNVSTLELGDSALYLCASSLQQGVDGYTFGSGTRLTVV.

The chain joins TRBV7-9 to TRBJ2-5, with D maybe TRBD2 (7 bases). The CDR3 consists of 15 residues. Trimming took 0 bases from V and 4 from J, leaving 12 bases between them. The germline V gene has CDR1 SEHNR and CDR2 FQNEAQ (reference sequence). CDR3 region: CASSLAAGAGETQYF. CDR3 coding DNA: TGTGCCAGCAGCTTAGCTGCGGGGGCCGGAGAGACCCAGTACTTC.

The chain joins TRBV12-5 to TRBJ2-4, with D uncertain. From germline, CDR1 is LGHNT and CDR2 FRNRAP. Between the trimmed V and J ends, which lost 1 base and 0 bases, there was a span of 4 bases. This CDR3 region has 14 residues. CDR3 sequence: CASGLGLAKNIQYF. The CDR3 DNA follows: TGTGCTAGTGGTTTGGGACTAGCCAAAAACATTCAGTACTTC.

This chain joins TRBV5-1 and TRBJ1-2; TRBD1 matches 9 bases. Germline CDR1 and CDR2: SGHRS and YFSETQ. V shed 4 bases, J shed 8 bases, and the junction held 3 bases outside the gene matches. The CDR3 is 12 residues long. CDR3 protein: CASSRTGDGYTF. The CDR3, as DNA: TGCGCCAGCAGCCGGACAGGGGACGGCTACACCTTC. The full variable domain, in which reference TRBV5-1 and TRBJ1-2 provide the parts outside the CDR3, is KAGVTQTPRYLIKTRGQQVTLSCSPISGHRSVSWYQQTPGQGLQFLFEYFSETQRNKGNFPGRFSGRQFSNSRSEMNVSTLELGDSALYLCASSRTGDGYTFGSGTRLTVV.

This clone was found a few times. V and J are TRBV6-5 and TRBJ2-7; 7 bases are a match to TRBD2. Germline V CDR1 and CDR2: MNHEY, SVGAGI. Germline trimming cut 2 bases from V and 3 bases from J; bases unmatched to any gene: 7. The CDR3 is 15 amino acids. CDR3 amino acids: CASSYQTSFSYEQYF. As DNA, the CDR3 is TGTGCCAGCAGTTACCAGACTAGCTTTAGCTACGAGCAGTACTTC.

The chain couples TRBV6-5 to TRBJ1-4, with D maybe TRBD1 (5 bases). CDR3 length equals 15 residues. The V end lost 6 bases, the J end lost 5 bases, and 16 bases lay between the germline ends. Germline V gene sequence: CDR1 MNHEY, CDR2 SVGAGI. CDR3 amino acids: CASSRGARRNEKLFF. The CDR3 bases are TGTGCCAGCAGCCGCGGGGCGAGGAGGAATGAAAAACTGTTTTTT.

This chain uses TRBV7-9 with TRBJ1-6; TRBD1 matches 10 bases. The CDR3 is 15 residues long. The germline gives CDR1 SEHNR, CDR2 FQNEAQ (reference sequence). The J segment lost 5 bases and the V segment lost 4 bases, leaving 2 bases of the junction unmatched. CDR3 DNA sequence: TGTGCCAGCAGCTGGGGGACAGGGGATAATTCACCCCTCCACTTT. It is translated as CASSWGTGDNSPLHF.

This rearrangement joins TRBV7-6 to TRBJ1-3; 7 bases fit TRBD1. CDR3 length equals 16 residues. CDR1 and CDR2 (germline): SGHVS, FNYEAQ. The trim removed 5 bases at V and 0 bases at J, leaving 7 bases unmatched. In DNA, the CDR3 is TGTGCCAGCAGCCTGACAGGGTTTTTCTCTGGAAACACCATATATTTT. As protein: CASSLTGFFSGNTIYF.

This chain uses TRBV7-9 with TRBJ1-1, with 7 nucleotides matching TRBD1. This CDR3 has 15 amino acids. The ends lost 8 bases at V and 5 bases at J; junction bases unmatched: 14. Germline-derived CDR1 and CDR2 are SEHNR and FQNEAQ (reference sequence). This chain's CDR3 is CASLRTGAGGTEAFF. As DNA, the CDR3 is TGTGCCAGCCTCCGAACCGGGGCAGGGGGTACTGAAGCTTTCTTT.

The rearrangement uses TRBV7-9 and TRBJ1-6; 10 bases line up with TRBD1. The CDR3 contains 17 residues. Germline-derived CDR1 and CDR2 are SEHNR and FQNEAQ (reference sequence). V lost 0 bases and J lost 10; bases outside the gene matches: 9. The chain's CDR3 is CASSLAATTGGISPLHF. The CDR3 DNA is TGTGCCAGCAGCTTAGCTGCCACGACAGGGGGCATCTCACCCCTCCACTTT.

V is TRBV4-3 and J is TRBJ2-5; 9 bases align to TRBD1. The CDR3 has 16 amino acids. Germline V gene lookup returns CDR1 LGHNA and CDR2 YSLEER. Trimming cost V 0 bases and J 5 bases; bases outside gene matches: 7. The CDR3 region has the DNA TGCGCCAGCAGCCAAGATCTCGTGGACAGGGGCGAGACCCAGTACTTC. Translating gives CASSQDLVDRGETQYF.

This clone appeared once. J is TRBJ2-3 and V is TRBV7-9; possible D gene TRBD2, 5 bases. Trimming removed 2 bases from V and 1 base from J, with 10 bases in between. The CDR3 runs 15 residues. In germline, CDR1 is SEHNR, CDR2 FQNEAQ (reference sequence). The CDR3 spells CASSLKSSRTDTQYF. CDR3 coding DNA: TGTGCCAGCAGCTTAAAGTCTAGCCGCACAGATACGCAGTATTTT.

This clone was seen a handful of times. The DNA for the CDR3 is TGTGCCATCAGTGAGTCGACACTAGCGGGAGGCTACAATGAGCAGTTCTTC. This codes for CAISESTLAGGYNEQFF. The rearrangement links TRBV10-3 to TRBJ2-1, with 12 bases that match TRBD2. The CDR3 is 17 amino acids. CDR1 is ENHRY, CDR2 SYGVKD, per germline. Trimming took 0 bases from V and 3 from J; bases not matched to a gene: 3.

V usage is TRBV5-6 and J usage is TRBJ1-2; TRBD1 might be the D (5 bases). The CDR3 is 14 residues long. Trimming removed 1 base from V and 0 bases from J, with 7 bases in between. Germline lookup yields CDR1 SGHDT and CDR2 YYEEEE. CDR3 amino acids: CASSLFRANYGYTF. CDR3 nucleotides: TGTGCCAGCAGCTTGTTCAGGGCTAACTATGGCTACACCTTC.

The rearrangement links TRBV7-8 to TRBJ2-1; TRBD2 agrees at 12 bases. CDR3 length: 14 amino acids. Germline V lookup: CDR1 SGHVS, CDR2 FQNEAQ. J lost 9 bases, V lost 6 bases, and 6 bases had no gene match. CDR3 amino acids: CASRRLAGDLEQFF. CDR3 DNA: TGTGCCAGCAGAAGACTAGCGGGGGATCTTGAGCAGTTCTTC.

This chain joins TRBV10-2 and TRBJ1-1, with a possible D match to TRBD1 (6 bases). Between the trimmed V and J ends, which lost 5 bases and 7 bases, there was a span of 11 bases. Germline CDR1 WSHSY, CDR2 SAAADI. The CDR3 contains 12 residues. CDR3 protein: CASSIGGIEAFF. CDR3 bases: TGCGCCAGCAGTATTGGGGGCATTGAAGCTTTCTTT.

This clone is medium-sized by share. The CDR3 spells CASLQGQGPATNEKLFF. The CDR3 DNA is TGTGCCAGTCTACAGGGACAGGGACCCGCAACTAATGAAAAACTGTTTTTT. This chain connects TRBV2 to TRBJ1-4; 9 nucleotides align to TRBD1. Trimming cost V 9 bases and J 0 bases; bases outside gene matches: 11. This CDR3 spans 17 amino acids. In germline, CDR1 is SNHLY, CDR2 FYNNEI.

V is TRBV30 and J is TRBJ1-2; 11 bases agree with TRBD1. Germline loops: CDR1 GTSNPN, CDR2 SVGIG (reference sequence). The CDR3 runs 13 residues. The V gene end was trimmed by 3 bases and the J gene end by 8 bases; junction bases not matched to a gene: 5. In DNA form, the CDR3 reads TGTGCCTGGAGGGACAGGGGGCGAAGGGGCTACACCTTC. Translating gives CAWRDRGRRGYTF.